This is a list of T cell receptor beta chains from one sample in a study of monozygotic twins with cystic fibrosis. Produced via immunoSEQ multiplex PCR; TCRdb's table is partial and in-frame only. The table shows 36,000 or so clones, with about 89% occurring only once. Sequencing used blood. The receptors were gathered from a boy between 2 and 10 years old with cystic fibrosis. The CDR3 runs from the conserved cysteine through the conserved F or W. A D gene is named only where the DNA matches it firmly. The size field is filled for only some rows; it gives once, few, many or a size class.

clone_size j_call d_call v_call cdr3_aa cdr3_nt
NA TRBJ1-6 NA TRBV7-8 CATTGGGTSPLHF TGTGCCACCACTGGTGGGGGGACTTCACCCCTCCACTTT
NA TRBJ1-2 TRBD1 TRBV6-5 CASSYATGNVYGYTF TGTGCCAGCAGTTACGCGACAGGGAACGTATATGGCTACACCTTC
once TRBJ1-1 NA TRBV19 CASSFNGFMNTEAFF TGTGCCAGTAGTTTCAACGGCTTCATGAACACTGAAGCTTTCTTT
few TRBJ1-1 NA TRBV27 CASRLNRNTEAFF TGTGCCAGCAGATTGAACAGGAACACTGAAGCTTTCTTT
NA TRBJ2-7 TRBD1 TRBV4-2 CASRDSGDYEQYF TGTGCCAGCCGGGACAGTGGAGACTACGAGCAGTACTTC
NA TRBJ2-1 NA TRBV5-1 CASRPSNNEQFF TGCGCCAGCAGGCCGTCCAACAATGAGCAGTTCTTC
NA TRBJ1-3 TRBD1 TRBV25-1 CASETGPSSGNTIYF TGTGCCAGTGAGACAGGGCCCAGCTCTGGAAACACCATATATTTT
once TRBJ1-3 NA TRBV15 CATSREGSYSGNTIYF TGTGCCACCAGCAGAGAAGGGTCCTACTCTGGAAACACCATATATTTT
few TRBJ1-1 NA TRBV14 CASSQVRTEAFF TGTGCCAGCAGCCAAGTTCGCACTGAAGCTTTCTTT
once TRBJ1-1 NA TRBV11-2 CASSQLRAGDTEAFF TGTGCCAGCAGCCAATTGCGGGCCGGGGACACTGAAGCTTTCTTT
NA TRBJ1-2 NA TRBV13 CASSLGQLSYGYTF TGTGCCAGCAGCTTAGGACAGCTGTCCTATGGCTACACCTTC
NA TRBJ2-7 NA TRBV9 CASSVRTDGEQYF TGTGCCAGCAGCGTTCGGACCGATGGAGAGCAGTACTTC
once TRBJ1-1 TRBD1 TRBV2 CARGTGSTEAFF TGTGCCAGGGGGACAGGGAGCACTGAAGCTTTCTTT
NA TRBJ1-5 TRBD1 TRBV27 CASSLRTGGNQPQHF TGTGCCAGCAGCCTTCGGACAGGGGGGAATCAGCCCCAGCATTTT
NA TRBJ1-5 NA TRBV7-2 CASSLGLRHNQPQHF TGTGCCAGCAGCTTAGGACTGCGCCATAATCAGCCCCAGCATTTT
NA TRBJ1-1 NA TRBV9 CASSLTGLRTEAFF TGTGCCAGCAGCCTCACAGGGTTGAGGACTGAAGCTTTCTTT
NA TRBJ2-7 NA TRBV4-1 CASSLSSMVDEQYF TGCGCCAGCAGCCTATCCTCTATGGTAGACGAGCAGTACTTC
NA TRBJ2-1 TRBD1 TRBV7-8 CASSLEGQGVYNEQFF TGTGCCAGCAGCTTAGAGGGACAGGGAGTATACAATGAGCAGTTCTTC
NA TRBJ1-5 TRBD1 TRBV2 CASSPGQVSNQPQHF TGTGCCAGCAGTCCGGGACAGGTTAGCAATCAGCCCCAGCATTTT
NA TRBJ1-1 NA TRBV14 CASSQDLRSTEAFF TGTGCCAGCAGCCAAGATCTAAGGAGCACTGAAGCTTTCTTT
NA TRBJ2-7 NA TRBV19 CASSMSTATYEQYF TGTGCCAGTAGTATGTCGACAGCCACCTACGAGCAGTACTTC
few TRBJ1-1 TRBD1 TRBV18 CASSPIGGYTEAFF TGTGCCAGCTCACCGATAGGGGGCTACACTGAAGCTTTCTTT
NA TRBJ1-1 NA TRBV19 CASSISMNTEAFF TGTGCCAGTAGTATCAGCATGAACACTGAAGCTTTCTTT
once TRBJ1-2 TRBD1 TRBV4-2 CASSLHDRDANYGYTF TGTGCCAGCAGCCTCCACGACAGGGATGCTAACTATGGCTACACCTTC
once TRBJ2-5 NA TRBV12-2 CASRFTVQGQETQYF TGTGCAAGTCGCTTCACCGTACAGGGCCAAGAGACCCAGTACTTC
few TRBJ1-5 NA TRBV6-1 CASSEPIPQPQHF TGTGCCAGCAGTGAACCCATTCCTCAGCCCCAGCATTTT
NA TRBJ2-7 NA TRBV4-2 CASSRLPGAETYEQYF TGTGCCAGCAGCCGCCTTCCGGGGGCGGAAACTTACGAGCAGTACTTC
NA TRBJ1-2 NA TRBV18 CASSRGSGYGYTF TGTGCCAGCTCACGGGGTTCTGGCTATGGCTACACCTTC
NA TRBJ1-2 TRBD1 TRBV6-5 CASSYTGQGDGYTF TGTGCCAGCAGTTACACGGGACAGGGAGATGGCTACACCTTC